The source of this TCR beta chain is a study of T cell clones after liver transplantation (dated by TCRdb to about 2019). With respect to the entire study: Samples were obtained from ITN030ST, a randomized trial in which withdrawal of immunosuppression was attempted within 2 years of liver transplantation. After a pre-transplant mixed lymphocyte reaction, TCRbeta sequencing was used to pinpoint donor-reactive T cell clones, which were subsequently tracked in post-transplant blood. Third party-reactive TCRbeta sequences from pre-transplant MLRs were also identified as an antigen-independent comparator for donor-reactive sequences. Of the eight recipients, a few were HCV-positive, while the remaining recipients had been transplanted for non-autoimmune, non-viral indications. The subjects received no induction therapy and were kept on standard immunosuppression until randomization at 12-24 months post-transplant. Tolerance was defined as complete immunosuppression withdrawal for at least one year with no rise in liver enzymes beyond twice the upper limit of normal. Blood samples were collected pre-transplant, then pre-randomization ahead of withdrawal, and finally post-randomization once withdrawal had either been completed or failed. Of the 8 liver transplant recipients making up the studied cohort, 3 were classified as tolerant and 5 as non-tolerant.

High-throughput TCRbeta CDR3 sequencing of frozen genomic DNA was performed by immunoSEQ, with PCR amplification, mapping, bias correction and internal controls included. The paper's processing steps were these. Productive rearrangements were kept, and unique TCRbeta sequences were defined by CDR3 nucleotide sequence plus V and J gene. For classification of a sequence as donor-reactive, at least 5-fold expansion in CFSE-low cells relative to unstimulated pre-transplant cells and a frequency of at least 0.01% were required. Minimum frequency thresholds were set for each subject based on the unstimulated sample with the lowest template count, ensuring at least 90% detection power. Jensen-Shannon divergence between the top 1000 TCRbeta sequences post-transplant and pre-transplant was used to measure repertoire turnover. Two-sided Fisher's exact tests were used to test for changes in how often donor-reactive sequences were detected. TCRdb took over this immuneACCESS table, retaining in-frame rearrangements with V and J assigned. Such tables are incomplete; in checked studies, under half of the missing clones stem from an unresolved V gene, and the remainder is unexplained. That table gives V, J and clone size, and the DNA gave D and trimming. The sample yields thousands of clones; under 80% were counted once. 26% of the sample rests with the top ten.

Taken with the paper, the label for time point translates to: pre-transplant. Unstimulated PBMCs, after thawing, were stained for CD3, CD4 and CD8 and then FACS-sorted into CD3+CD4+ and CD3+CD8+ populations. All 8 studied subjects were randomized to immunosuppression withdrawal. The Qiagen DNeasy Blood and Tissue Kit was used to isolate genomic DNA. According to the germline V gene, CDR1 reads SNHLY and CDR2 reads FYNNEI. After removal of 1 base from V and 2 bases from J, the junction retains 5 bases not matched to a gene. The CDR3 covers 16 residues, taking in both the cysteine and the phenylalanine. Only CDR3 DNA remains: 48 bases, in frame from the first base. To note about this clone: Its antigen remains unidentified. Base qualities were left out, and no much larger clone turns up one base away.

What the authors observed across the whole study: In most of the 8 subjects, circulating donor-reactive CD4 TCRbeta sequences decreased significantly after transplant, regardless of tolerance or HCV status. The conclusions were preliminary, being limited by small, heterogeneous patient numbers and by non-standardized post-transplant time points. The decline in donor-reactive sequences exceeded the decline in third party-reactive sequences, suggesting partial antigen-specific deletion that was unrelated to withdrawal success. When repertoire turnover was taken into account, detection of donor-reactive sequences was significantly reduced in 7 of 8 subjects for CD4 and in 8 of 8 subjects for CD8. Because allograft tissue specimens were not available, migration of donor-reactive T cells into the graft, rather than deletion, may have occurred. In two subjects, low numbers of available donor cells limited the measurable donor-reactive repertoire.

The source was CD8+ T cells from blood, collected before liver transplant. The TCR sequence derives from a human donor who received a liver transplant. The rearranged chain carries TRBV2 and TRBJ2-3; TRBD1 agrees with 8 junctional bases. The CDR3 is CASSEVDRGYTDTQYF. The bases read TGTGCCAGCAGTGAAGTAGACAGGGGATACACAGATACGCAGTATTTT. Supplemented by the reference TRBV2 and TRBJ2-3 proteins around the CDR3, the complete variable domain is EPEVTQTPSHQVTQMGQEVILRCVPISNHLYFYWYRQILGQKVEFLVSFYNNEISEKSEIFDDQFSVERPDGSNFTLKIRSTKLEDSAMYFCASSEVDRGYTDTQYFGPGTRLTVL.